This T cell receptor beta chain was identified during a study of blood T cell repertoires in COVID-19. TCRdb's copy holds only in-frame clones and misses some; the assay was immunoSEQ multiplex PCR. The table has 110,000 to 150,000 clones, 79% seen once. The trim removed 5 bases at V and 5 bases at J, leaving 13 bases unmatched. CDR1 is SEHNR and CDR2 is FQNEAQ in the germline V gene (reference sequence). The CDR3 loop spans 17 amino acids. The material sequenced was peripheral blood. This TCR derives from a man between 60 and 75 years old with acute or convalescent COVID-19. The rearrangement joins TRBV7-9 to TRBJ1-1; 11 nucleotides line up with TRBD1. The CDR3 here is CASSPLGDRGVFTEAFF. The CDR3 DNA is TGTGCCAGCAGCCCTTTAGGGGACAGGGGGGTTTTTACTGAAGCTTTCTTT.